The 8 T cell receptor beta chains below were found in one sample sequenced in a study of blood T cell repertoires in COVID-19. Using immunoSEQ multiplex PCR, the repertoire was profiled, and TCRdb retains in-frame clones only, with some absent. Here the sample spans under 300,000 clones, roughly 85% being singletons. The sample consisted of peripheral blood. The receptors shown here come from a woman between 50 and 59 years old who had recovered from COVID-19.

As DNA, the CDR3 is TGCGCCAGCAGCAAAGACAGGGATGAGCAGTTCTTC. Translating it yields CASSKDRDEQFF. The V and J genes are TRBV5-1 and TRBJ2-1; 7 nucleotides match TRBD1. V lost 4 bases to trimming and J lost 8 bases; unmatched junction nucleotides: 3. The CDR3 runs to 12 residues. The germline V gene has CDR1 SGHRS and CDR2 YFSETQ.

The V gene is TRBV28, the J gene TRBJ1-2; the match to TRBD1 covers 9 bases. This CDR3 is 15 amino acids long. Germline CDR1 MDHEN, CDR2 SYDVKM. V lost 6 bases to trimming and J lost 5 bases; unmatched junction nucleotides: 10. The CDR3 DNA reads as TGTGCCAGCAGCCCCGCGTCGGGACAGGGTTATGGCTACACCTTC. Translated, it gives CASSPASGQGYGYTF.

This clone was found a few times. The V and J genes are TRBV5-1 and TRBJ2-2, with 11 positions matching TRBD1. The junction had 16 bases not matched to a gene; V was cut back by 6 bases and J by 6 bases. CDR3 length: 18 residues. CDR1 SGHRS and CDR2 YFSETQ come from the germline V gene. The CDR3 nucleotides read TGCGCCAGCAAACAAGGGGACAGGGGGAGGAAGGACGCCGGGGAGCTGTTTTTT. As protein: CASKQGDRGRKDAGELFF.

This rearrangement joins TRBV1 to TRBJ2-3; the table's D gene call, TRBD2, was not cross checked with the DNA. TRBV1 is flagged as a pseudogene. This CDR3 contains 17 residues. Here the CDR3 DNA reads TGCACCAGCAGCCTACAAAGCCCGAGCGGGAGCACAGATACGCAGTATTTT. This encodes CTSSLQSPSGSTDTQYF.

The chain couples TRBV28 to TRBJ2-1; TRBD2 might be the D (5 bases). The CDR3 length is 15 residues. Trimming removed 1 base at V and 4 bases at J, with 11 bases between. Germline V lookup: CDR1 MDHEN, CDR2 SYDVKM. The CDR3 sequence: CASSLLSRRYNEQFF. CDR3 bases: TGTGCCAGCAGTTTATTGTCCAGGAGGTACAATGAGCAGTTCTTC.

The V call is TRBV18, the J call TRBJ1-2; 10 bases align to TRBD1. The CDR3 loop spans 15 amino acids. Germline CDR1 and CDR2: KGHSH and LQKENI. Trimming removed 1 base from V and 8 bases from J; junction bases left unmatched: 7. The CDR3 DNA reads as TGTGCCAGCTCACCACTGGGACAGGGGTGGCAGGGCTACACCTTC. Protein sequence: CASSPLGQGWQGYTF.

The V and J genes are TRBV27 and TRBJ1-2; the D gene is possibly TRBD1 (5 bases). This CDR3 is built from 17 residues. Per germline, CDR1 MNHEY and CDR2 SMNVEV (reference sequence). The V end lost 0 bases, the J end lost 5 bases, and 19 bases lay between the germline ends. The CDR3 spells CASSLSRGRASSYGYTF. The CDR3 DNA sequence: TGTGCCAGCAGTTTATCGCGGGGGAGGGCCTCTTCTTATGGCTACACCTTC.

The chain combines TRBV28 with TRBJ2-7; 8 bases fit TRBD1. Germline CDR1 and CDR2: MDHEN and SYDVKM. J lost 2 bases, V lost 5 bases, and 5 bases had no gene match. The CDR3 runs 14 residues. In DNA form, the CDR3 reads TGTGCCAGCAGTGTGGACAGGGTCACCTACGAGCAGTACTTC. Translated, it gives CASSVDRVTYEQYF.